This T cell receptor (beta chain) was recorded in a study of radiotherapy plus CTLA-4 blockade in lung cancer. CDR3 size: 18 residues. With V trimmed by 5 bases and J by 0 bases, 13 bases remained unmatched. CDR1 and CDR2 (germline): SGHVS, FNYEAQ. Here immunoSEQ multiplex PCR was the method, and the copy in TCRdb shows in-frame clones only, minus some. The sample includes some 50,000 clones, around four fifths of them seen just once. The chain uses TRBV7-6 and TRBJ1-1; TRBD1 agrees at 9 bases. The sample here was peripheral blood, taken from a patient treated with radiotherapy plus ipilimumab. The receptor comes from a human donor with non-small cell lung cancer who had a partial response to radiotherapy plus ipilimumab. CDR3 amino acids: CASSQIRDRVGMNTEAFF. CDR3 in DNA: TGTGCCAGCAGCCAGATCCGGGACAGGGTTGGGATGAACACTGAAGCTTTCTTT.